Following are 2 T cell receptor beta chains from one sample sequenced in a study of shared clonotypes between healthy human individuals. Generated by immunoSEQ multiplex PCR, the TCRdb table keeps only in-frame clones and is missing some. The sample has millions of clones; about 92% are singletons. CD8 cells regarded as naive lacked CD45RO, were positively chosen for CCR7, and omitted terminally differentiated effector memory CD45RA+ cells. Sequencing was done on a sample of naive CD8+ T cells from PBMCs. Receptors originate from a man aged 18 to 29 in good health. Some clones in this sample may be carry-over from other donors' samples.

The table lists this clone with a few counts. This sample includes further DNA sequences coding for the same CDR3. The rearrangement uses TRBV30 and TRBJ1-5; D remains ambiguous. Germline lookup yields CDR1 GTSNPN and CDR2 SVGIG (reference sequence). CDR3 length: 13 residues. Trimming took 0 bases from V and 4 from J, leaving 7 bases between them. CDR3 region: CAWSVTSNQPQHF. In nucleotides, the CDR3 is TGTGCCTGGAGTGTGACATCTAATCAGCCCCAGCATTTT. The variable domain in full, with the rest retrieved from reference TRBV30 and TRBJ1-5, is SQTIHQWPATLVQPVGSPLSLECTVEGTSNPNLYWYRQAAGRGLQLLFYSVGIGQISSEVPQNLSASRPQDRQFILSSKKLLLSDSGFYLCAWSVTSNQPQHFGDGTRLSIL.

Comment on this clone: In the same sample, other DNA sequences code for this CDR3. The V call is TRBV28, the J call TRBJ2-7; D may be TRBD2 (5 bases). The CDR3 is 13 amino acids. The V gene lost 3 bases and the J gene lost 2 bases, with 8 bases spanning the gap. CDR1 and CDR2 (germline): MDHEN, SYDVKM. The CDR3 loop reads CASSFGGPYEQYF. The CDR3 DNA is TGTGCCAGCAGTTTCGGCGGGCCCTACGAGCAGTACTTC.